This TCR beta chain was recorded in a study of blood T cell repertoires in COVID-19. For the study at large: Both acute and convalescent COVID-19 samples were obtained from the United States, Italy and Spain. T cells, B-cell-depleted T cells, or PBMCs provided the cDNA or gDNA that served as material.

The CDR3 sequence is 15 residues long. Authors' processing steps: Amplification of reference gene primers was used by the study to estimate nucleated cell counts. Profiled with immunoSEQ multiplex PCR; TCRdb holds only in-frame clones, not every one. The V and J calls and clone size come from that table; D and trimming were worked out from the DNA. The sample shows 200,000 to 300,000 clones, more than 70% of them seen only once. The TCR comes from an elderly woman with COVID-19, enrolled during active disease. Sample: peripheral blood. The chain recombines TRBV21-1 with TRBJ2-3; the table calls TRBD1, which could not be checked here. TRBV21-1 is given as a pseudogene. CDR3 bases: TGTGCCAGATCCCCCGGACAGGGGGGCACAGATACGCAGTATTTT. Translation: CARSPGQGGTDTQYF.